Listed here is a single T cell receptor (beta chain). Trimming removed 2 bases from V and 6 bases from J; junction bases left unmatched: 5. CDR1 and CDR2 (germline): SGHRS, YFSETQ. The length of the CDR3 is 15 residues. The sample comes from a study of cytomegalovirus exposure and HLA in healthy donors. Sequencing was performed with immunoSEQ multiplex PCR; in TCRdb, only in-frame clones are kept and a portion is missing. The sample gives about 150,000 clones, roughly 86% of which show up once; roughly 1.9% is in the top ten. The sample consisted of PBMCs. This clonotype was obtained from a human donor in good health. The chain is built from TRBV5-1 and TRBJ2-2; the match to TRBD1 covers 9 bases. DNA for the CDR3: TGCGCCAGCAGCTTAGACGACAGGGGGTCCGGGGAGCTGTTTTTT. It yields the protein CASSLDDRGSGELFF. Using reference TRBV5-1 and TRBJ2-2 for the parts outside the CDR3, the full variable domain is KAGVTQTPRYLIKTRGQQVTLSCSPISGHRSVSWYQQTPGQGLQFLFEYFSETQRNKGNFPGRFSGRQFSNSRSEMNVSTLELGDSALYLCASSLDDRGSGELFFGEGSRLTVL.